This TCR beta chain was captured in a study of human thymus T cells. Study results and limitations: Use of V and J genes seemed skewed within the thymic and blood repertoires.

Sequencing used immunoSEQ multiplex PCR; TCRdb keeps in-frame clones, though not all of them. Of tens of thousands of clones listed, roughly 94% are singletons. Each of the donors was a healthy Finnish infant who was undergoing open corrective cardiac surgery for congenital heart defects. During surgery, about 0.5-1 mL peripheral blood was drawn from four of eight donors. Genomic DNA was extracted from every available blood leukocyte. With respect to this clone: Its antigen is unidentified. The junction and the germline gene differ at one end; a read error may be behind it.

The CDR3 extends over 12 amino acids. Germline loops: CDR1 SGHDT, CDR2 YYEEEE. The chain links TRBV5-6 to TRBJ2-7, with TRBD2 identical over 8 bases. This TCR was sampled from a boy younger than two with a congenital heart defect but otherwise immunologically healthy. Sequencing was carried out using blood. The CDR3 reads CASSLGLAGRDF. The CDR3 coding sequence is TGTGCCAGCAGCTTGGGCCTAGCGGGCCGAGACTTC.